The present T cell receptor (beta chain) was sequenced within a study of blood T cells in healthy people across ages. Study-level background: About one barcoded beta molecule per two T cells came from capture by template switching.

With regard to this clonotype: The junction shows a germline mismatch at one end, possibly a read error.

Caucasian, healthy and from Russia, the donors were aged between about 6 and 90. A sample-barcoded 5' primer and a J-beta primer mix were used in a second PCR of about 7 to 11 cycles. TCRdb re-analysed the 5' RACE reads in MiXCR, keeping a single row per CDR3 protein. The sample lists about 930,000 distinct CDR3 sequences, just under 30% occurring once. The V gene's germline CDR1 is MGHRA and CDR2 YSYEKL. There are 14 residues in the CDR3. These data were likewise used in another study, on T cells of mothers and their children.

V and J are TRBV4-1 and TRBJ1-6; D is unclear. Sequencing was carried out using blood. This clonotype originated in a woman aged 40 to 50 in good health. The CDR3 bases are TGCGCCAGCAGCCAAGATCGGCTGCTTTCACCCCTCCACTTC. This sequence encodes CASSQDRLLSPLHF.